One sample yielded the 9 T cell receptor beta chains listed below, sequenced in a study of blood T cells in healthy people across ages. Alongside a J-beta primer mix, a sample-barcoded 5' primer served in a second PCR lasting roughly 6 to 11 cycles. TCRdb redid the calling of the 5' RACE reads with MiXCR, one entry per CDR3 protein. The profile shows around 940,000 distinct CDR3 sequences, roughly half of them singletons. The sequenced sample consisted of blood. These receptor sequences come from a woman aged 55-69 years in good health.

This clonotype was recorded a few times. A much larger clone differs by one base, so this may be a read error. The V and J genes are TRBV9 and TRBJ2-3; D may be TRBD2 (6 bases). CDR3 length: 13 amino acids. The V gene lost 3 bases and the J gene lost 7 bases, with 12 bases spanning the gap. The germline CDR1 and CDR2 sequences are SGDLS and YYNGEE. CDR3 protein: CASSGGSGNTQYF. CDR3 DNA sequence: TGTGCCAGCAGCGGAGGTAGCGGCAATACGCAGTATTTT.

As DNA, the CDR3 is TGTGCCAGCAGTGGCCTGGGGGCGGGAGGCCAGAGCTCCTACGAGCAGTACTTC. Encoded protein: CASSGLGAGGQSSYEQYF. The V gene is TRBV27, the J gene TRBJ2-7, with 8 positions matching TRBD2. The CDR3 spans 18 residues. Unmatched junction bases numbered 15, after V lost 5 bases and J lost 0 bases. In germline, CDR1 is MNHEY, CDR2 SMNVEV (reference sequence).

The chain combines TRBV3-1 with TRBJ2-3; TRBD2 matches at 11 bases. The CDR3 runs to 15 residues. Looked up from germline, CDR1 is LGHDT and CDR2 is YNNKEL (reference sequence). The junction had 6 bases not matched to a gene; V was cut back by 3 bases and J by 7 bases. DNA of the CDR3: TGTGCCAGCAGCCACTTACTAGCGGGAGTAAATACGCAGTATTTT. Translation: CASSHLLAGVNTQYF.

This clonotype showed up just once. The chain couples TRBV20-1 to TRBJ1-2; D gene unclear. CDR3 length: 14 residues. Trimming took 6 bases from V and 4 from J, leaving 18 bases between them. Germline V lookup: CDR1 DFQATT, CDR2 SNEGSKA (reference sequence). In DNA, the CDR3 is TGCAGTGCCACACGCCCGGGTTCGGGCTATGGCTACACCTTC. Its translation: CSATRPGSGYGYTF.

The J gene is TRBJ2-1, the V gene TRBV20-1; 13 nucleotides align to TRBD2. Looked up from germline, CDR1 is DFQATT and CDR2 is SNEGSKA (reference sequence). CDR3 length: 15 residues. V shed 3 bases, J shed 7 bases, and the junction held 6 bases outside the gene matches. CDR3 DNA sequence: TGCAGTGCTAGCGAGACTAGCGGGAGGAAAAATGAGCAGTTCTTC. Translation gives CSASETSGRKNEQFF.

This clonotype was detected only once. The CDR3 DNA is TGCAGTGCGCGGCATCCCGGGACAGCTAATGAGCAGTTCTTC. Translated: CSARHPGTANEQFF. The V call is TRBV20-1, the J call TRBJ2-1; 7 bases align to TRBD1. There are 14 residues in the CDR3. The trim removed 6 bases at V and 7 bases at J, leaving 12 bases unmatched. In germline, CDR1 is DFQATT, CDR2 SNEGSKA (reference sequence).

This clonotype was seen more than once but under ten times. The chain joins TRBV20-1 to TRBJ1-3; D gene ambiguous. The V end lost 6 bases, the J end lost 0 bases, and 12 bases lay between the germline ends. This CDR3 region has 14 residues. Per the germline V gene, CDR1 is DFQATT and CDR2 is SNEGSKA (reference sequence). CDR3 loop: CSAQTGSSGNTIYF. Here the CDR3 DNA reads TGCAGTGCCCAAACCGGGAGCTCTGGAAACACCATATATTTT.

V gene TRBV7-9 combines with J gene TRBJ1-2; 8 bases fit TRBD1. V was clipped by 4 bases and J by 4 bases; unmatched bases: 5. The CDR3 consists of 14 residues. CDR1 SEHNR and CDR2 FQNEAQ come from the germline V gene (reference sequence). Written as DNA, the CDR3 is TGTGCCAGCAGCTCAGCCACAGGGGGCTATGGCTACACCTTC. It encodes CASSSATGGYGYTF.

The V call is TRBV27, the J call TRBJ2-1, with a possible D match to TRBD2 (7 bases). CDR3 length: 22 residues. Trimming pared 3 bases from V and 2 bases from J, leaving 32 bases between. Looked up from germline, CDR1 is MNHEY and CDR2 is SMNVEV (reference sequence). CDR3: CASSLRRGEGGTSVLTYNEQFF. As DNA, the CDR3 is TGTGCCAGCAGTTTGAGGAGGGGGGAGGGTGGAACTAGCGTCCTAACCTACAATGAGCAGTTCTTC.